A single sample gave rise to the 2 T cell receptor beta chains below, sequenced in a study of T cell repertoires in cytomegalovirus infection. Which antigens these TCRs recognize remains unknown. One entry per CDR3 protein results from TCRdb running MiXCR on the reads. In the table there are some 310,000 distinct CDR3 sequences, roughly 25% of which are singletons. Specimen: cultured PBMCs, collected from culture after CMV antigen stimulation. These receptors were obtained from a human donor in good health (CMV status not recorded). Some clones in this sample may be carry-over from other donors' samples.

The CDR3 DNA reads as TGTGCCAGCAGCTCCGACAGCACTGAAGCTTTCTTT. Protein product: CASSSDSTEAFF. The chain combines TRBV5-5 with TRBJ1-1; a weak D match, TRBD1 (5 bases). Germline lookup yields CDR1 SGHKS and CDR2 YYEKEE (reference sequence). With 3 bases removed from V and 4 bases from J, the gap between germline ends came to 7 bases. The CDR3 has 12 amino acids.

The chain joins TRBV11-2 to TRBJ2-1; 12 bases map to TRBD2. This CDR3 region has 15 residues. Germline trimming cut 5 bases from V and 9 bases from J; bases unmatched to any gene: 8. The V gene's germline CDR1 is SGHAT and CDR2 FQNNGV. The CDR3 DNA reads TGTGCCAGCAGCGCGACTAGCGGGAGAGGCCCTGAGCAGTTCTTC. Translating gives CASSATSGRGPEQFF. The entire variable domain, with the rest obtained from reference TRBV11-2 and TRBJ2-1, is as follows: EAGVAQSPRYKIIEKRQSVAFWCNPISGHATLYWYQQILGQGPKLLIQFQNNGVVDDSQLPKDRFSAERLKGVDSTLKIQPAKLEDSAVYLCASSATSGRGPEQFFGPGTRLTVL.